This T cell receptor beta chain was documented in a study of T cell responses to AZD1222 COVID-19 vaccine. In the study overall: Second doses that came at about 4 or about 12 weeks were put together.

CDR1 is LNHDA and CDR2 is SQIVND in the germline V gene (reference sequence). This CDR3 is built from 14 residues. V was clipped by 7 bases and J by 3 bases, with 13 bases between them. As to this clone: What it binds is unknown.

Study outcomes and limitations: The reported proportion of spike-specific TCRs targeting unmutated variant regions was nearly half. Donors in the cohort were predominantly white British and more often female, and clonal diversity was possibly underestimated. Breadth and depth of Spike-specific TCRs rose after two AZD1222 doses.

Assay used: immunoSEQ multiplex PCR; TCRdb lists only in-frame clones, some missing. The repertoire includes 150,000 or so clones, around nine tenths of them detected once, and approximately 2.5% sits in the top ten. This sample comprised peripheral blood, obtained on day 0 of AZD1222 vaccination. V gene TRBV19 combines with J gene TRBJ2-1, with D perhaps being TRBD1 or TRBD2 (7 bases each). This TCR came from an adult in good health. In DNA, the CDR3 is TGTGCCAGTACCCCCAGGGGGGGCTACAATGAGCAGTTCTTC. Translation gives CASTPRGGYNEQFF.